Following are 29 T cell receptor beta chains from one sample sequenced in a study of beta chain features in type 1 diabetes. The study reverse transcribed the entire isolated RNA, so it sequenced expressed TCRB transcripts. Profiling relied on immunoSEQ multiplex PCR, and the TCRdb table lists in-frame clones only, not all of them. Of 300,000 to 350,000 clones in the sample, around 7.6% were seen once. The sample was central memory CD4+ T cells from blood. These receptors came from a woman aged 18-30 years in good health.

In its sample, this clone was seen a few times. The CDR3 DNA reads TGTGCCAGCAGCCGGGACCAGCTGGATACGCAGTATTTT. Protein sequence: CASSRDQLDTQYF. The chain carries TRBV11-2 and TRBJ2-3; D tentatively reads TRBD1 or TRBD2 (5 bases each). V lost 5 bases and J 6 bases, leaving 12 bases between the germline ends. The CDR3 is 13 residues long. CDR1 is SGHAT, CDR2 FQNNGV, per germline.

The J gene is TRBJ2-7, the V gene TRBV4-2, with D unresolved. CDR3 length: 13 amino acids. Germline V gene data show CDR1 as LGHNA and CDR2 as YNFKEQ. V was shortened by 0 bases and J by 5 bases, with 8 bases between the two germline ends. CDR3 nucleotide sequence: TGTGCCAGCAGCCAAGACCCCCCCGACGAGCAGTACTTC. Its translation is CASSQDPPDEQYF.

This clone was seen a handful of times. Here the CDR3 reads CASSPLAGGVQTQYF. CDR3 in DNA: TGTGCCAGCAGCCCTTTAGCGGGAGGGGTACAGACCCAGTACTTC. The chain links TRBV11-2 to TRBJ2-5, with 11 positions matching TRBD2. The germline V gene has CDR1 SGHAT and CDR2 FQNNGV. Trimming cost V 5 bases and J 6 bases; bases outside gene matches: 8. This CDR3 comprises 15 residues.

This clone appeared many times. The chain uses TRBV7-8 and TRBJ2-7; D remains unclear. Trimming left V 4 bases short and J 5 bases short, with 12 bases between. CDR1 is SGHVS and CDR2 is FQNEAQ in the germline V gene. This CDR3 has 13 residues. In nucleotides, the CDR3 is TGTGCCAGCAGCTCAATGGTCGGCCACGAGCAGTACTTC. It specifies CASSSMVGHEQYF.

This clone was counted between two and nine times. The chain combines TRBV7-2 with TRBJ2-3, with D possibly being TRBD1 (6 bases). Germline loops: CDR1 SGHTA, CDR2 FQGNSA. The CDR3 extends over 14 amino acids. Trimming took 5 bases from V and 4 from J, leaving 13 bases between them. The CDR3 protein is CASSQNRVPDTQYF. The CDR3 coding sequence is TGTGCCAGCAGCCAAAACAGGGTGCCAGATACGCAGTATTTT. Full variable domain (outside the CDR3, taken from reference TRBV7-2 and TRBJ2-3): GAGVSQSPSNKVTEKGKDVELRCDPISGHTALYWYRQSLGQGLEFLIYFQGNSAPDKSGLPSDRFSAERTGGSVSTLTIQRTQQEDSAVYLCASSQNRVPDTQYFGPGTRLTVL.

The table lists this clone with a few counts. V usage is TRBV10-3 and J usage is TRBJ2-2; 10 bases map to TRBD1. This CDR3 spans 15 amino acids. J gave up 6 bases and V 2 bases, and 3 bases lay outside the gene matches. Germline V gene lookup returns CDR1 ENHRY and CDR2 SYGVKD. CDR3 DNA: TGTGCCATCAGTGAGACAGGACAGGGGGCCGGGGAGCTGTTTTTT. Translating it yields CAISETGQGAGELFF.

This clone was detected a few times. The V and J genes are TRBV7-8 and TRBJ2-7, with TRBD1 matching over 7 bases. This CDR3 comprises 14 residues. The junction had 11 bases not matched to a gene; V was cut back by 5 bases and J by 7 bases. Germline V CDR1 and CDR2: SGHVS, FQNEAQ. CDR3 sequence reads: CASSRQEQGTEQYF. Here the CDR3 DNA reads TGTGCCAGCAGCCGCCAGGAACAGGGGACGGAGCAGTACTTC.

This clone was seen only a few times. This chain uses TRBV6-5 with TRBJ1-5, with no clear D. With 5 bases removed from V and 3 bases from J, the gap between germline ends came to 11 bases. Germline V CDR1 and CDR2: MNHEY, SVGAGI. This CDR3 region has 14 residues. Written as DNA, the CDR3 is TGTGCCAGCAGTGCTTCGGCCCTCAATCAGCCCCAGCATTTT. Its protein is CASSASALNQPQHF.

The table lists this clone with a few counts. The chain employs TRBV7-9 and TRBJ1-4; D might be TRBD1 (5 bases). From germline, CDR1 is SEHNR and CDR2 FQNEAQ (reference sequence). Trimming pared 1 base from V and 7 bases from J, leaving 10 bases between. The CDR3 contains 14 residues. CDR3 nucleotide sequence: TGTGCCAGCAGCTTAGTAGGGGAGGGTGAAAAACTGTTTTTT. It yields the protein CASSLVGEGEKLFF.

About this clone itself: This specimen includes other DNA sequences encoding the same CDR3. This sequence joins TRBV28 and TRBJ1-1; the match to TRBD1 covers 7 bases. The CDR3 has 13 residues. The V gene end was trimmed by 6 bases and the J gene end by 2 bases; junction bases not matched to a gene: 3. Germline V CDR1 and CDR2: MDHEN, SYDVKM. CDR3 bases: TGTGCCAGCAGGCCAGGGGGAAACACTGAAGCTTTCTTT. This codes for CASRPGGNTEAFF. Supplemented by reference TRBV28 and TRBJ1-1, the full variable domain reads DVKVTQSSRYLVKRTGEKVFLECVQDMDHENMFWYRQDPGLGLRLIYFSYDVKMKEKGDIPEGYSVSREKKERFSLILESASTNQTSMYLCASRPGGNTEAFFGQGTRLTVV.

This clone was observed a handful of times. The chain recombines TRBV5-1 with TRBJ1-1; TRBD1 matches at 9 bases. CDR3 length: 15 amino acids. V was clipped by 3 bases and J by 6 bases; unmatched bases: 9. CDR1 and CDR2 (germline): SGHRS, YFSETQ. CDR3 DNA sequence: TGCGCCAGCAGCTCCTACCTCGACAGGGGGGCTGAAGCTTTCTTT. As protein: CASSSYLDRGAEAFF. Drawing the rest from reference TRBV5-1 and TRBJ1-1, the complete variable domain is KAGVTQTPRYLIKTRGQQVTLSCSPISGHRSVSWYQQTPGQGLQFLFEYFSETQRNKGNFPGRFSGRQFSNSRSEMNVSTLELGDSALYLCASSSYLDRGAEAFFGQGTRLTVV.

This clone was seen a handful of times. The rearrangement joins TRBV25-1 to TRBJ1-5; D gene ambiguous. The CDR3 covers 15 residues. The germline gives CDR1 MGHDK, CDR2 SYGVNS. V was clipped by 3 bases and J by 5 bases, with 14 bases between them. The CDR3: CASSDGTHDYQPQHF. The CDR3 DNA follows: TGTGCCAGCAGTGACGGCACCCACGACTATCAGCCCCAGCATTTT.

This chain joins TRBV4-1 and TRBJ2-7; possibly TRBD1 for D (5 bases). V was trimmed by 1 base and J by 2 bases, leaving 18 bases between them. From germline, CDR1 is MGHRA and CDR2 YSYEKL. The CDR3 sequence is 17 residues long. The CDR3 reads CASSQAFLQGGTYEQYF. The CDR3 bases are TGCGCCAGCAGCCAAGCTTTTTTGCAGGGCGGCACCTACGAGCAGTACTTC.

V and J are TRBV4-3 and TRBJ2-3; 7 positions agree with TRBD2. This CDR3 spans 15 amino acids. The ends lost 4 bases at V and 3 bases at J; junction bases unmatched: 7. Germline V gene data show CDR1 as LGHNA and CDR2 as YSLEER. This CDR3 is CASSLIASGTDTQYF. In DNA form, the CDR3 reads TGCGCCAGCAGCCTAATAGCTAGCGGAACAGATACGCAGTATTTT.

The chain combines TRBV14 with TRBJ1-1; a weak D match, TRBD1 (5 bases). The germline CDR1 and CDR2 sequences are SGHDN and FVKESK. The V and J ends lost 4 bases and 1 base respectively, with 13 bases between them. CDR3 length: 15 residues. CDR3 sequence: CASSRSRGPNTEAFF. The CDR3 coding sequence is TGTGCCAGCAGCCGAAGCCGGGGCCCGAACACTGAAGCTTTCTTT.

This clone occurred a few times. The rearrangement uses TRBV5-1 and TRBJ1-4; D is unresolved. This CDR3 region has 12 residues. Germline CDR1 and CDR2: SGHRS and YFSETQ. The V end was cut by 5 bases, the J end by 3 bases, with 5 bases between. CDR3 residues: CASRAANEKLFF. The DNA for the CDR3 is TGCGCCAGCAGGGCGGCTAATGAAAAACTGTTTTTT.

The CDR3: CASSTTYSGTEAFF. The CDR3 DNA follows: TGTGCCAGCTCCACCACGTATAGCGGCACTGAAGCTTTCTTT. The J gene is TRBJ1-1, the V gene TRBV18; no clear D gene. With 6 bases removed from V and 4 bases from J, the gap between germline ends came to 15 bases. The CDR3 spans 14 residues. The V gene's germline CDR1 is KGHSH and CDR2 LQKENI.

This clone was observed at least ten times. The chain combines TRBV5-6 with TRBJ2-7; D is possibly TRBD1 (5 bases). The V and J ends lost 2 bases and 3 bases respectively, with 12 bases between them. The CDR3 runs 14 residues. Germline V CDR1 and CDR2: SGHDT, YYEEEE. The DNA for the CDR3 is TGTGCCAGCAGCTTTGGCAGGGTCAGCTACGAGCAGTACTTC. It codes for CASSFGRVSYEQYF.

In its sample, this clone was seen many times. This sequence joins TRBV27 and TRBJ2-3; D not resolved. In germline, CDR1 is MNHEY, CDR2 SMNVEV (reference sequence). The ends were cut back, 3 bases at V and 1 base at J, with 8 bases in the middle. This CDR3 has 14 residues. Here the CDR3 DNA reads TGTGCCAGCAGTTTCAAGAGCGGCACAGATACGCAGTATTTT. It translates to CASSFKSGTDTQYF.

CDR3 DNA sequence: TGTGCCAGCAGCTCGACAGCTCTAACCGGGGAGCTGTTTTTT. Translated, it gives CASSSTALTGELFF. The V and J genes are TRBV28 and TRBJ2-2, with D possibly being TRBD1 (5 bases). The CDR3 contains 14 residues. Looked up from germline, CDR1 is MDHEN and CDR2 is SYDVKM. V was trimmed by 6 bases and J by 5 bases, leaving 13 bases between them.

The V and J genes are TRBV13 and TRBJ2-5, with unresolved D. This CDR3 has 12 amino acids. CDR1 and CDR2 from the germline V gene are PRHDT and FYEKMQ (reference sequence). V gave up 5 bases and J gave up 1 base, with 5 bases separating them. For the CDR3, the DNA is TGTGCCAGCAGCGTGACCCAAGAGACCCAGTACTTC. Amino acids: CASSVTQETQYF.

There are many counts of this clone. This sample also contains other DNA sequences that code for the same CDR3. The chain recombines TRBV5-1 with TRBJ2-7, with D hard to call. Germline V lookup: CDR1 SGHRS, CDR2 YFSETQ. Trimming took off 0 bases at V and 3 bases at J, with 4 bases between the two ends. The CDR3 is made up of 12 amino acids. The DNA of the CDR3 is TGCGCCAGCAGCTTGGGCGGCTACGAGCAGTACTTC. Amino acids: CASSLGGYEQYF.

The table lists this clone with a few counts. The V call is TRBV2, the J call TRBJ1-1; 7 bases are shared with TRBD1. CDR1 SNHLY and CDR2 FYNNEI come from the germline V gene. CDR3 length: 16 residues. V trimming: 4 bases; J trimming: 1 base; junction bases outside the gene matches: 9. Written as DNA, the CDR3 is TGTGCCAGCAGTGCAGCGACAGGGCGTGGGAACACTGAAGCTTTCTTT. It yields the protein CASSAATGRGNTEAFF. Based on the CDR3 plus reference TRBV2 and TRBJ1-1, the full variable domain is EPEVTQTPSHQVTQMGQEVILRCVPISNHLYFYWYRQILGQKVEFLVSFYNNEISEKSEIFDDQFSVERPDGSNFTLKIRSTKLEDSAMYFCASSAATGRGNTEAFFGQGTRLTVV.

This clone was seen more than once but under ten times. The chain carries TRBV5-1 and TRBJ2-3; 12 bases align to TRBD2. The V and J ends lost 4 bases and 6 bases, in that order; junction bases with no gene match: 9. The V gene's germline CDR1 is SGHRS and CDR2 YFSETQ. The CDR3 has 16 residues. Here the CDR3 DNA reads TGCGCCAGCAGCCCCCTACTAGCGGGAGGCGGGGATACGCAGTATTTT. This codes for CASSPLLAGGGDTQYF. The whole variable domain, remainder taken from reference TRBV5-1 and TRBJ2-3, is KAGVTQTPRYLIKTRGQQVTLSCSPISGHRSVSWYQQTPGQGLQFLFEYFSETQRNKGNFPGRFSGRQFSNSRSEMNVSTLELGDSALYLCASSPLLAGGGDTQYFGPGTRLTVL.

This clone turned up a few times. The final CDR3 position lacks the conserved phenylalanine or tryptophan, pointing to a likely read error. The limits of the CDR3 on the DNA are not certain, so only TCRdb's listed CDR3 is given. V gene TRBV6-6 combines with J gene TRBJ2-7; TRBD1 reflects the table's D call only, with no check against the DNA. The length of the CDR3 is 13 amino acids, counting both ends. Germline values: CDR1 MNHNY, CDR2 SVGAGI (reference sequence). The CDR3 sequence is CASRTTGPQILCL.

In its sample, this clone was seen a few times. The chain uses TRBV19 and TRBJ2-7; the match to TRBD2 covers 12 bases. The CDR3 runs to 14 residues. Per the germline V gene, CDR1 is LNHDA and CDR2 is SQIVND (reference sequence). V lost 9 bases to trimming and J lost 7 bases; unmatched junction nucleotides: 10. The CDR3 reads CASHARGLAGEQYF. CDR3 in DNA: TGTGCCAGCCACGCAAGAGGACTAGCGGGAGAGCAGTACTTC.

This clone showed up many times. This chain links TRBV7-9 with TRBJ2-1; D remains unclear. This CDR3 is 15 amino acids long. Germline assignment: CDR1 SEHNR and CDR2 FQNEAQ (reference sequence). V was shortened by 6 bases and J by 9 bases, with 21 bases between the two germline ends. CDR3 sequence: CASRPRAPTWGEQFF. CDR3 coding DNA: TGTGCCAGCAGACCTAGGGCCCCCACCTGGGGTGAGCAGTTCTTC.

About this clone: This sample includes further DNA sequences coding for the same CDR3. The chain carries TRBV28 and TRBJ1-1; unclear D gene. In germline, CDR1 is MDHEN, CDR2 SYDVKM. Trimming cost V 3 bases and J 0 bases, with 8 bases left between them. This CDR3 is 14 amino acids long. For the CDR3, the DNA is TGTGCCAGCAGTTTGCCCACCATGAACACTGAAGCTTTCTTT. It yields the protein CASSLPTMNTEAFF.

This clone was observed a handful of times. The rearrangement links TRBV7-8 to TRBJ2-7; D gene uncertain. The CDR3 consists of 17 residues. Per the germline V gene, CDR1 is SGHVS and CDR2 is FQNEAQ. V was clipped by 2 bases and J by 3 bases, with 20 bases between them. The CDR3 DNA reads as TGTGCCAGCAGCTTATTAACAGCCACCTCCTTAAACTACGAGCAGTACTTC. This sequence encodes CASSLLTATSLNYEQYF.